This TCR beta chain was observed in a study of OX40 agonist ivuxolimab in advanced cancers. Clones were read by immunoSEQ multiplex PCR, and TCRdb kept only the in-frame ones, dropping some. Here the sample spans 65,000 to 75,000 clones, roughly 85% being singletons. The receptor was derived from an adult with an advanced solid tumor such as melanoma, head and neck, liver or kidney cancer. The source was CD4+ or CD8+ T cells sorted from blood, collected in a trial of the OX40 agonist ivuxolimab.

CDR3 protein: CASSLAYRTDTQYF. In nucleotides, the CDR3 is TGTGCCAGCAGCTTAGCTTATCGCACAGATACGCAGTATTTT. The chain uses TRBV11-2 and TRBJ2-3; D call uncertain. Looked up from germline, CDR1 is SGHAT and CDR2 is FQNNGV. CDR3 size: 14 residues. The V gene lost 1 base and the J gene lost 1 base, with 6 bases spanning the gap.